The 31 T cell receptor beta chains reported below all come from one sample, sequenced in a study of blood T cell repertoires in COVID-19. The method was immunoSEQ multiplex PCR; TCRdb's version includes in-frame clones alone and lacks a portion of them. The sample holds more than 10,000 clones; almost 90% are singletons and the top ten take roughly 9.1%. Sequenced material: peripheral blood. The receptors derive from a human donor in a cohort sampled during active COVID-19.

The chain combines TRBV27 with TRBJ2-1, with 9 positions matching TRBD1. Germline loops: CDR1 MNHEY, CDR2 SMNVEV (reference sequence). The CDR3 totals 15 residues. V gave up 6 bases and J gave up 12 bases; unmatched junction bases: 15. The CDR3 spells CASSPSGQGVIGQFF. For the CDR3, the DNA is TGTGCCAGCAGCCCCTCGGGACAGGGAGTTATTGGGCAGTTCTTC.

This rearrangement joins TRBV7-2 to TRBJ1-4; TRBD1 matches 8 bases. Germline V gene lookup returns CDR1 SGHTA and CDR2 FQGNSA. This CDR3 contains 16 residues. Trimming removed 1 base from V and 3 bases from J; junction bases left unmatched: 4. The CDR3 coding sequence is TGTGCCAGCAGCTTAGTTGCAGGGGGCCCTAATGAAAAACTGTTTTTT. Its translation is CASSLVAGGPNEKLFF.

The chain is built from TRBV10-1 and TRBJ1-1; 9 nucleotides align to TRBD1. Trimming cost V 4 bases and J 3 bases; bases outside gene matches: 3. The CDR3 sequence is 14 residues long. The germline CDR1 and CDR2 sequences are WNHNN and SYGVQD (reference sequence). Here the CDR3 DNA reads TGCGCCAGCAGTGCGACAGGGGGTGACACTGAAGCTTTCTTT. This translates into CASSATGGDTEAFF.

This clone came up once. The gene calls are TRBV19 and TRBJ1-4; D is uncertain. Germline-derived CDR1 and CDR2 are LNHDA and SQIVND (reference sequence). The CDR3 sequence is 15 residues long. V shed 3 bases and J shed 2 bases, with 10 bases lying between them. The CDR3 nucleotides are TGTGCCAGTAGTATGGGCCTTGGGACTAATGAAAAACTGTTTTTT. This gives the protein CASSMGLGTNEKLFF.

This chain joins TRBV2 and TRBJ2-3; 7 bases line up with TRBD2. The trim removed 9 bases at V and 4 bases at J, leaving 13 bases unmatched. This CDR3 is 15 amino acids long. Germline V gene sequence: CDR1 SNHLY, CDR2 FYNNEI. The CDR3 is CASGLGLGGADTQYF. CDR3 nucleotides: TGTGCCAGTGGGTTAGGACTAGGAGGCGCAGATACGCAGTATTTT.

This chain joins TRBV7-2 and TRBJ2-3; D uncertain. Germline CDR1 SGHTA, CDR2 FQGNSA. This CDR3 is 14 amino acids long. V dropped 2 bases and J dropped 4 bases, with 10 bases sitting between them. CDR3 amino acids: CASSLLPAPDTQYF. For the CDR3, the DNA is TGTGCCAGCAGCTTACTCCCCGCGCCAGATACGCAGTATTTT.

CDR3 loop: CATSRDRDLGYTF. CDR3 nucleotides: TGTGCCACCAGCAGAGACAGGGATCTTGGCTACACCTTC. The chain links TRBV15 to TRBJ1-2; maybe TRBD1 (5 bases). From germline, CDR1 is LNHNV and CDR2 YYDKDF (reference sequence). Trimming stripped 0 bases from V and 7 bases from J, with 9 bases between. The CDR3 has 13 residues.

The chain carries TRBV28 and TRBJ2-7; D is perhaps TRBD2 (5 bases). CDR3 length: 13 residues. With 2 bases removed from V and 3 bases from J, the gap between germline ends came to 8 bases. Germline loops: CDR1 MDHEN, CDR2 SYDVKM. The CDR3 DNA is TGTGCCAGCAGTTTAATCGGGGACTACGAGCAGTACTTC. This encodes CASSLIGDYEQYF.

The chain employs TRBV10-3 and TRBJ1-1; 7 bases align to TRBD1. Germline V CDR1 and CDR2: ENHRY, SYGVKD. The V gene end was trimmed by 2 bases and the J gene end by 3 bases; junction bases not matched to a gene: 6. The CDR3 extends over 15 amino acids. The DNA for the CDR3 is TGTGCCATCAGTGAGCGCCCGGGACAGTACACTGAAGCTTTCTTT. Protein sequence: CAISERPGQYTEAFF.

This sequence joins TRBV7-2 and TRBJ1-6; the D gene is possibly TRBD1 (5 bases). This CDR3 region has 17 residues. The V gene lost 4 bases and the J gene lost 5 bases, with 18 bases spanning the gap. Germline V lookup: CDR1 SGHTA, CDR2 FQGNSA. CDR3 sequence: CASSWGGRGAHNSPLHF. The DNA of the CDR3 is TGTGCCAGCAGCTGGGGGGGTAGAGGCGCTCATAATTCACCCCTCCACTTT.

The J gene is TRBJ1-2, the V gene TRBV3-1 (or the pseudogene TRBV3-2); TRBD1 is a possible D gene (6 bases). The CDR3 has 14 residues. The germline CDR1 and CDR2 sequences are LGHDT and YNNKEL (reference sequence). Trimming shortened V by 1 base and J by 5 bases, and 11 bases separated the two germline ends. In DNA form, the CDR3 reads TGTGCCAGCAGCCAAGTAGGACAGTCATATGGCTACACCTTC. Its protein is CASSQVGQSYGYTF.

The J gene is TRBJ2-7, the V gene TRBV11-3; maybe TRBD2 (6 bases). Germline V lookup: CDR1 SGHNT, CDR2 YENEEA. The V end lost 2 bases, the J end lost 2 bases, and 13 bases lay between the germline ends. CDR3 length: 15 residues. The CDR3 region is CASSLWGEKTYEQYF. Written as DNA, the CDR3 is TGTGCCAGCAGCTTATGGGGGGAAAAAACCTACGAGCAGTACTTC.

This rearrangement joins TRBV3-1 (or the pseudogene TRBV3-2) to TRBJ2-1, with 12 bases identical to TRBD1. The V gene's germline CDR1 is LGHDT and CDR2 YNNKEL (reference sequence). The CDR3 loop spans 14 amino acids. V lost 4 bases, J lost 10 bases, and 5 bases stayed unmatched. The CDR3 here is CASSLGTGGGEQFF. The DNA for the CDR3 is TGTGCCAGCAGCCTAGGGACAGGGGGCGGGGAGCAGTTCTTC.

The CDR3 nucleotides are TGCGCCAGCAGCTTAGGGGGACTAGCCCTCACAGATACGCAGTATTTT. This translates into CASSLGGLALTDTQYF. This rearrangement joins TRBV5-1 to TRBJ2-3, with 9 bases aligning to TRBD2. Germline V CDR1 and CDR2: SGHRS, YFSETQ. V gave up 2 bases and J gave up 2 bases; unmatched junction bases: 6. The CDR3 runs 16 residues.

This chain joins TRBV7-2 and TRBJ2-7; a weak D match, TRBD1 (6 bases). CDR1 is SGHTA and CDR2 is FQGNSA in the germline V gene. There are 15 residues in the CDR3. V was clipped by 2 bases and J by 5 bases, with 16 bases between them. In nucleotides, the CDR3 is TGTGCCAGCAGCTTACAAGGGGGTGGGTTCGACGAGCAGTACTTC. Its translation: CASSLQGGGFDEQYF.

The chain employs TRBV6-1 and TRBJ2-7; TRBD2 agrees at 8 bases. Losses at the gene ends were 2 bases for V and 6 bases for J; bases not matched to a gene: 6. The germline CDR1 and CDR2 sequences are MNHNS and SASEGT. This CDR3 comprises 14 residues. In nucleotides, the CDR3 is TGTGCCAGCAGTGAATCCGGGGGGGGTGGCGAGCAGTACTTC. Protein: CASSESGGGGEQYF.

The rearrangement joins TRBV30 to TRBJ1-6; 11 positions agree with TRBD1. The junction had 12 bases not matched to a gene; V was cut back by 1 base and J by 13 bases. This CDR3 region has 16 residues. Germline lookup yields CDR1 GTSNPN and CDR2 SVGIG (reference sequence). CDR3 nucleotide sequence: TGTGCCTGGAGTGGCGGGACAGGGGGTCAAGGGGGTCCCCTCCACTTT. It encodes CAWSGGTGGQGGPLHF.

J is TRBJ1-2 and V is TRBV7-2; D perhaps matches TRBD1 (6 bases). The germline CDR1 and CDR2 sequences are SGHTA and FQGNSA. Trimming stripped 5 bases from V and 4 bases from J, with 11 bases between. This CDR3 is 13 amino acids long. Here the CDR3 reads CASSPDRSYGYTF. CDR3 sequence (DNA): TGTGCCAGCAGCCCCGACAGGAGCTATGGCTACACCTTC. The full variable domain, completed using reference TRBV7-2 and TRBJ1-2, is GAGVSQSPSNKVTEKGKDVELRCDPISGHTALYWYRQSLGQGLEFLIYFQGNSAPDKSGLPSDRFSAERTGGSVSTLTIQRTQQEDSAVYLCASSPDRSYGYTFGSGTRLTVV.

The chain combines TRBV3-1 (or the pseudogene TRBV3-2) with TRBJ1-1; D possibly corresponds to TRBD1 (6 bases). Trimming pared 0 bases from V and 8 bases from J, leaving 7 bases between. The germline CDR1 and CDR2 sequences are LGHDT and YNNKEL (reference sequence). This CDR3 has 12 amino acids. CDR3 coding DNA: TGTGCCAGCAGCCAAGATGGGACAGAAGCTTTCTTT. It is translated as CASSQDGTEAFF.

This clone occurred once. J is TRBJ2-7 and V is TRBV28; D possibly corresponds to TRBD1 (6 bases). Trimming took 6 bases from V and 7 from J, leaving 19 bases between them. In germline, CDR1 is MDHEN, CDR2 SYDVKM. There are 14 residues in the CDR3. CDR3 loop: CASRAPDRRGEQYF. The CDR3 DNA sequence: TGTGCCAGCAGGGCCCCGGACAGAAGGGGAGAGCAGTACTTC.

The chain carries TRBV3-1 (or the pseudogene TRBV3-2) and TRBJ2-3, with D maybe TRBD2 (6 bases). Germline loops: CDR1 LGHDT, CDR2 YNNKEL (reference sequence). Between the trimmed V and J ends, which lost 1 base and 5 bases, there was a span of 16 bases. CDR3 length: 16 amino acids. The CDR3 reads CASSQAPGLGRDTQYF. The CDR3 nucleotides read TGTGCCAGCAGCCAAGCTCCGGGACTGGGACGAGATACGCAGTATTTT.

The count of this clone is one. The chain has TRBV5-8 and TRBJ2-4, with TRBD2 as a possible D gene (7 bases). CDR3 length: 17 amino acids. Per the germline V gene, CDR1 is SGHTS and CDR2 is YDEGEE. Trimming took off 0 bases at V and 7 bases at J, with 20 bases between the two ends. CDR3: CASSLGGGSRDANIQYF. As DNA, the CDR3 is TGTGCCAGCAGCTTGGGGGGGGGCTCCAGGGACGCCAACATTCAGTACTTC.

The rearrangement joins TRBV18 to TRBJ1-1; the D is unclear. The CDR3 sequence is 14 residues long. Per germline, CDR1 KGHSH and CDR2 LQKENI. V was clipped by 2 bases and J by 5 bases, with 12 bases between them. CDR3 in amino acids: CASSPTTKNTEAFF. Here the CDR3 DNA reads TGTGCCAGCTCACCAACGACAAAAAATACTGAAGCTTTCTTT. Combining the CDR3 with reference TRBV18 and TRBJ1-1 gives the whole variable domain NAGVMQNPRHLVRRRGQEARLRCSPMKGHSHVYWYRQLPEEGLKFMVYLQKENIIDESGMPKERFSAEFPKEGPSILRIQQVVRGDSAAYFCASSPTTKNTEAFFGQGTRLTVV.

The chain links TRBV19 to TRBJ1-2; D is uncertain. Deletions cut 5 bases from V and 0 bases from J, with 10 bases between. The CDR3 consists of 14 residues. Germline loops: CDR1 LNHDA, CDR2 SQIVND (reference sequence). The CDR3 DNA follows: TGTGCCAGTAGTCCCCGGTCCTCTAACTATGGCTACACCTTC. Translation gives CASSPRSSNYGYTF.

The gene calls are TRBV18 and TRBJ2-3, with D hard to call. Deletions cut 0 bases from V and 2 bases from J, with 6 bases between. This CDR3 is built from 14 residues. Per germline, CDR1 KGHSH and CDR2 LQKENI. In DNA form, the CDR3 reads TGTGCCAGCTCACCACCCACTCTCACAGATACGCAGTATTTT. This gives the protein CASSPPTLTDTQYF. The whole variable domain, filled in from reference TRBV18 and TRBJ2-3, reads NAGVMQNPRHLVRRRGQEARLRCSPMKGHSHVYWYRQLPEEGLKFMVYLQKENIIDESGMPKERFSAEFPKEGPSILRIQQVVRGDSAAYFCASSPPTLTDTQYFGPGTRLTVL.

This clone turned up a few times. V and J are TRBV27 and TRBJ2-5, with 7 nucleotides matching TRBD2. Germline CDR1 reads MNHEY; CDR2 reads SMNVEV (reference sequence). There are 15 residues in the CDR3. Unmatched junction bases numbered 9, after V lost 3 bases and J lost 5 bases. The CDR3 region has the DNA TGTGCCAGCAGTTTTGATCCCGGGGGGATGGAGACCCAGTACTTC. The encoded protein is CASSFDPGGMETQYF.

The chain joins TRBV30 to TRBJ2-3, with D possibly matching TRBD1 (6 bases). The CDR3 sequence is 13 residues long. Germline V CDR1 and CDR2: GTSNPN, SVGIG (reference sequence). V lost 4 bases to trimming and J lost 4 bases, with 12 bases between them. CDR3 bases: TGTGCCTGGACGGACAGCAATTCAGATACGCAGTATTTT. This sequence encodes CAWTDSNSDTQYF.

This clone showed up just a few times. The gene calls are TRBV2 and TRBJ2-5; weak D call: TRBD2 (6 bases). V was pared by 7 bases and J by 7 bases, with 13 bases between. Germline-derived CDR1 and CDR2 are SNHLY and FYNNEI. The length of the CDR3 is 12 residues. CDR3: CASTKPRGTQYF. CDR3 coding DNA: TGTGCCAGCACAAAACCGCGGGGGACCCAGTACTTC.

The CDR3 loop is CASSVGPPETQYF. The CDR3 DNA follows: TGTGCCAGCAGCGTAGGGCCCCCGGAGACCCAGTACTTC. The V gene is TRBV9, the J gene TRBJ2-5; D is uncertain. Germline V lookup: CDR1 SGDLS, CDR2 YYNGEE. This CDR3 contains 13 residues. V was trimmed by 0 bases and J by 5 bases, leaving 8 bases between them.

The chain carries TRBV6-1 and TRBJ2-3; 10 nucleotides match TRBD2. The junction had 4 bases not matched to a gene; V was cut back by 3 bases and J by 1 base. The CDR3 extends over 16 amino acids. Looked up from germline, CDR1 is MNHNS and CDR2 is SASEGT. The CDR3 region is CASSDRGLAGTDTQYF. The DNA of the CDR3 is TGTGCCAGCAGTGACCGTGGACTAGCGGGCACAGATACGCAGTATTTT.

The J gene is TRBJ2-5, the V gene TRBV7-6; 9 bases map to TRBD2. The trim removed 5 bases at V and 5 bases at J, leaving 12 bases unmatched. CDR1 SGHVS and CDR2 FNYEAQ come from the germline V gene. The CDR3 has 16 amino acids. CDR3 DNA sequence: TGTGCCAGCAGCCTGGAGCGGGGGGAAGGGCGGGAGACCCAGTACTTC. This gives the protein CASSLERGEGRETQYF.